One and the same sample provided the 23 T cell receptor beta chains below, sequenced in a study of CD8 T cells in Susac syndrome. cDNA came from roughly 0.53 to 1 ug RNA primed by random hexamers. TCRdb redid the calling of the immunoSEQ multiplex PCR reads with MiXCR, one entry per CDR3 protein. The sample holds about 150,000 distinct CDR3 sequences, 85% to 95% seen once. The specimen sequenced was CD4+ T cells from PBMCs. The receptors originated from a human donor with Susac syndrome.

The rearrangement joins TRBV5-1 to TRBJ2-7; no clear D gene. Per the germline V gene, CDR1 is SGHRS and CDR2 is YFSETQ. This CDR3 contains 15 residues. V lost 0 bases and J 0 bases, leaving 10 bases between the germline ends. The CDR3: CASSLASGPSYEQYF. The CDR3 DNA reads TGCGCCAGCAGCTTGGCCTCGGGCCCCTCCTACGAGCAGTACTTC.

The chain employs TRBV29-1 and TRBJ1-1; D is uncertain. V was trimmed by 4 bases and J by 4 bases, leaving 10 bases between them. This CDR3 is 12 amino acids long. Looked up from germline, CDR1 is SQVTM and CDR2 is ANQGSEA. CDR3 loop: CSVGRGSTEAFF. Here the CDR3 DNA reads TGCAGCGTTGGGCGGGGAAGCACTGAAGCTTTCTTT.

This chain uses TRBV19 with TRBJ1-1; no clear D. V lost 3 bases and J lost 0, with 8 bases in between. CDR1 LNHDA and CDR2 SQIVND come from the germline V gene (reference sequence). The CDR3 runs 14 residues. For the CDR3, the DNA is TGTGCCAGTAGTATCTGGAACATGAACACTGAAGCTTTCTTT. Its translation: CASSIWNMNTEAFF.

CDR3 region: CASSVGTETQYF. CDR3 sequence (DNA): TGTGCCAGCAGCGTAGGGACAGAGACCCAGTACTTC. The genes are TRBV9 and TRBJ2-5; D gene uncertain. This CDR3 contains 12 residues. V shed 0 bases and J shed 4 bases, with 4 bases lying between them. Germline V gene data show CDR1 as SGDLS and CDR2 as YYNGEE.

The CDR3 sequence: CSARDPYSGGQYF. The CDR3 DNA sequence: TGCAGTGCTAGAGACCCCTATAGCGGGGGGCAGTATTTT. The gene calls are TRBV20-1 and TRBJ2-3; TRBD2 matches at 9 bases. Germline loops: CDR1 DFQATT, CDR2 SNEGSKA (reference sequence). V lost 0 bases to trimming and J lost 11 bases; unmatched junction nucleotides: 6. The length of the CDR3 is 13 residues.

The rearrangement joins TRBV27 to TRBJ1-1; D not certain. This CDR3 contains 13 residues. The germline V and J ends were trimmed by 5 bases and 0 bases, with 7 bases remaining between them. CDR1 and CDR2 (germline): MNHEY, SMNVEV (reference sequence). This CDR3 reads CASSTLMNTEAFF. The CDR3 DNA reads as TGTGCCAGCAGTACCCTGATGAACACTGAAGCTTTCTTT.

The V and J genes are TRBV5-4 and TRBJ1-6; D may be TRBD1 (6 bases). CDR1 SGHNT and CDR2 YYREEE come from the germline V gene (reference sequence). Trimming shortened V by 3 bases and J by 9 bases, and 25 bases separated the two germline ends. This CDR3 contains 18 residues. DNA for the CDR3: TGTGCCAGCAGCTCACATCCGGGACACAACAGAGAGGGTTCACCCCTCCACTTT. Translated: CASSSHPGHNREGSPLHF.

The CDR3 sequence: CSVEGDGPASSYNEQFF. The CDR3 DNA follows: TGCAGTGTTGAAGGGGACGGGCCCGCTAGCTCCTACAATGAGCAGTTCTTC. J is TRBJ2-1 and V is TRBV20-1; tentatively, D is TRBD1 or TRBD2 (5 bases each). In germline, CDR1 is DFQATT, CDR2 SNEGSKA (reference sequence). The CDR3 is 17 residues long. Trimming left V 7 bases short and J 0 bases short, with 22 bases between.

The CDR3 loop is CASSTDANTGELFF. CDR3 sequence (DNA): TGTGCCAGTAGTACTGATGCGAACACCGGGGAGCTGTTTTTT. The chain joins TRBV19 to TRBJ2-2, with D hard to call. V was cut by 4 bases and J by 0 bases, with 6 bases left in between. CDR1 is LNHDA, CDR2 SQIVND, per germline (reference sequence). The CDR3 runs 14 residues.

The CDR3 DNA reads as TGTGCCAGCAGCAAAGACGGTTCCAGCGGTTCACCCCTCCACTTT. Translation: CASSKDGSSGSPLHF. The rearrangement joins TRBV21-1 to TRBJ1-6. TRBV21-1 is designated a pseudogene. The length of the CDR3 is 15 residues.

The rearrangement uses TRBV2 and TRBJ1-5; D possibly corresponds to TRBD1 (5 bases). V was trimmed by 7 bases and J by 6 bases, leaving 13 bases between them. Germline V CDR1 and CDR2: SNHLY, FYNNEI. The CDR3 loop spans 13 amino acids. CDR3 coding DNA: TGTGCCAGCATCCCGGGGGAGGCTCAGCCCCAGCATTTT. It translates to CASIPGEAQPQHF.

The V gene is TRBV14, the J gene TRBJ2-7; the D gene is possibly TRBD1 (7 bases). V was trimmed by 0 bases and J by 5 bases, leaving 14 bases between them. From germline, CDR1 is SGHDN and CDR2 FVKESK. This CDR3 spans 15 amino acids. CDR3 amino acids: CASSQDRGVFDEQYF. The CDR3 DNA reads TGTGCCAGCAGCCAAGACAGGGGGGTTTTCGACGAGCAGTACTTC.

The chain employs TRBV6-5 and TRBJ2-3; D tentatively fits TRBD1 or TRBD2 (5 bases each). This CDR3 has 15 residues. Per germline, CDR1 MNHEY and CDR2 SVGAGI. V lost 3 bases, J lost 0 bases, and 10 bases lay in between. DNA for the CDR3: TGTGCCAGCAGTTATAGCCGGGACAGCACAGATACGCAGTATTTT. It yields the protein CASSYSRDSTDTQYF.

The rearrangement links TRBV12-3 or TRBV12-4 to TRBJ2-4, with 7 bases lining up with TRBD2. V trimming: 7 bases; J trimming: 8 bases; junction bases outside the gene matches: 8. The length of the CDR3 is 13 residues. The CDR3: CASTPRGVDIQYF. CDR3 in DNA: TGTGCCAGCACCCCACGGGGGGTAGACATTCAGTACTTC.

This chain uses TRBV11-2 with TRBJ1-1, with D perhaps TRBD1 (5 bases). The CDR3 is 18 residues long. From germline, CDR1 is SGHAT and CDR2 FQNNGV. Trimming stripped 4 bases from V and 5 bases from J, with 26 bases between. CDR3 protein: CASSSTLGNREGRTEAFF. CDR3 DNA: TGTGCCAGCAGCTCAACCCTTGGAAATCGGGAGGGGAGAACTGAAGCTTTCTTT.

This chain uses TRBV5-1 with TRBJ2-5; 11 nucleotides line up with TRBD2. The CDR3 is 15 residues long. Germline CDR1 and CDR2: SGHRS and YFSETQ. The J segment lost 4 bases and the V segment lost 4 bases, leaving 6 bases of the junction unmatched. The CDR3 region is CASSISGGAGETQYF. CDR3 DNA sequence: TGCGCCAGCAGCATTAGCGGGGGGGCTGGAGAGACCCAGTACTTC.

The chain employs TRBV12-3 or TRBV12-4 and TRBJ1-1; possibly TRBD1 for D (5 bases). This CDR3 region has 14 residues. Trimming stripped 5 bases from V and 11 bases from J, with 21 bases between. In nucleotides, the CDR3 is TGTGCCAGCAGTCCAGGGAGAAGGCAGCAAGGGGCTTTCTTT. Protein sequence: CASSPGRRQQGAFF.

The sample holds a few counts of this clonotype. The gene calls are TRBV5-1 and TRBJ2-7, with a weak D call TRBD1 (5 bases). The germline V gene encodes CDR1 SGHRS and CDR2 YFSETQ. The CDR3 length is 12 residues. Trimming shortened V by 4 bases and J by 3 bases, and 8 bases separated the two germline ends. Here the CDR3 reads CASSTDSYEQYF. The DNA for the CDR3 is TGCGCCAGCAGCACCGACAGCTACGAGCAGTACTTC.

V is TRBV2 and J is TRBJ2-5, with 11 bases fitting TRBD2. Germline CDR1 reads SNHLY; CDR2 reads FYNNEI. The V segment lost 5 bases and the J segment 2 bases; nucleotides outside the gene matches: 1. The CDR3 length is 14 residues. The CDR3, as DNA: TGTGCCAGCAGTACTAGCGGGGGTCAAGAGACCCAGTACTTC. Translation gives CASSTSGGQETQYF.

The chain has TRBV7-2 and TRBJ2-2; perhaps TRBD2 as D (6 bases). Germline V gene data show CDR1 as SGHTA and CDR2 as FQGNSA. V lost 0 bases and J lost 2, with 10 bases in between. There are 16 residues in the CDR3. The CDR3 spells CASSLASGTNTGELFF. The CDR3 DNA reads as TGTGCCAGCAGCTTAGCATCCGGGACTAACACCGGGGAGCTGTTTTTT.

The V call is TRBV5-1, the J call TRBJ2-3; D is undetermined. The germline CDR1 and CDR2 sequences are SGHRS and YFSETQ. V was shortened by 4 bases and J by 4 bases, with 13 bases between the two germline ends. The CDR3 sequence is 14 residues long. CDR3 nucleotides: TGCGCCAGCAGCGCCCTAGAAGAGTCAGATACGCAGTATTTT. The encoded protein is CASSALEESDTQYF.

The genes are TRBV6-4 and TRBJ2-7; maybe TRBD1 (6 bases). CDR3 length: 17 amino acids. Trimming left V 2 bases short and J 1 base short, with 18 bases between. Per the germline V gene, CDR1 is MRHNA and CDR2 is SNTAGT. Here the CDR3 DNA reads TGTGCCAGCAGTGACCCCTCCCCGAGGACAGTGTCCTACGAGCAGTACTTC. It yields the protein CASSDPSPRTVSYEQYF.

The chain combines TRBV21-1 with TRBJ2-1. TRBV21-1 is reported as a pseudogene. The CDR3 runs 12 residues. CDR3 bases: TGTGCCAGCAGACAGATCTCGAATGAGCAGTTCTTC. As protein: CASRQISNEQFF.